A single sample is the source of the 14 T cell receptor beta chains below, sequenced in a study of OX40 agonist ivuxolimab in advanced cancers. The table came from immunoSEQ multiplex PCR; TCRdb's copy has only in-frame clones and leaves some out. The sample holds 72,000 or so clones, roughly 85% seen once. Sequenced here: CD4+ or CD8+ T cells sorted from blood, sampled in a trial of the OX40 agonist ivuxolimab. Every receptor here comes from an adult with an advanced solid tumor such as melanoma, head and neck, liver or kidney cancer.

The CDR3 is CASSQDQWTGAREQFF. CDR3 DNA: TGCGCCAGCAGCCAAGATCAATGGACGGGGGCCCGTGAGCAGTTCTTC. This rearrangement joins TRBV4-3 to TRBJ2-1, with D perhaps matching TRBD1 or TRBD2 (6 bases each). With 0 bases removed from V and 9 bases from J, the gap between germline ends came to 18 bases. This CDR3 is built from 16 residues. From germline, CDR1 is LGHNA and CDR2 YSLEER.

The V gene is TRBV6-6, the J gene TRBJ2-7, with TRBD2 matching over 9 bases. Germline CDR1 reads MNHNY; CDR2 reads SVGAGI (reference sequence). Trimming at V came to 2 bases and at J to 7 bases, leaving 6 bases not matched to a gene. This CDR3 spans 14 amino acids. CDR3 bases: TGTGCCAGCAGTTACGCGGGAGGGCCGACGGAGCAGTACTTC. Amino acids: CASSYAGGPTEQYF.

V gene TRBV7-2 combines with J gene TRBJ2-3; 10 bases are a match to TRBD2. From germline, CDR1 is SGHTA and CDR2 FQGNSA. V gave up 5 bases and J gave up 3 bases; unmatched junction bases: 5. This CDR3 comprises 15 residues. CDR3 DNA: TGTGCCAGCAGCGGGGGACTAGCGAGGACAGATACGCAGTATTTT. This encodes CASSGGLARTDTQYF.

The CDR3 DNA reads TGTGCCAGCAGCAAATCCGGGATCCGCACAGATACGCAGTATTTT. It yields the protein CASSKSGIRTDTQYF. The rearrangement joins TRBV7-2 to TRBJ2-3; D might be TRBD2 (5 bases). The CDR3 length is 15 residues. In germline, CDR1 is SGHTA, CDR2 FQGNSA. Trimming removed 5 bases from V and 1 base from J, with 13 bases in between.

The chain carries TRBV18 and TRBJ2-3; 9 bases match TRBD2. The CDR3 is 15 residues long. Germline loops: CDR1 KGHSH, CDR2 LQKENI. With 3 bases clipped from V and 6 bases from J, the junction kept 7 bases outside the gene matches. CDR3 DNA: TGTGCCAGCTCACCGGCTAGCGGGGCCTTGGATACGCAGTATTTT. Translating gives CASSPASGALDTQYF.

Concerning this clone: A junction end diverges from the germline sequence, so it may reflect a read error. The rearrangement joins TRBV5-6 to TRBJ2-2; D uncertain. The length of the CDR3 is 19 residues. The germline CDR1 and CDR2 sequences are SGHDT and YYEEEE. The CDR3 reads CASSSGRNNSLYHTRELFF. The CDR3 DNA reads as TGTGCCAGCAGTTCGGGCCGAAACAACTCATTGTATCACACCCGGGAGCTGTTTTTT.

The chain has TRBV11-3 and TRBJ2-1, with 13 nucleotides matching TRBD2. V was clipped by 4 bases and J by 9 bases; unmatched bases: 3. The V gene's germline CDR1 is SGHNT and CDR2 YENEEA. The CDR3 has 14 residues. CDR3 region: CASSSGLAGREQFF. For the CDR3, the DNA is TGTGCCAGCAGCTCGGGACTAGCGGGACGTGAGCAGTTCTTC.

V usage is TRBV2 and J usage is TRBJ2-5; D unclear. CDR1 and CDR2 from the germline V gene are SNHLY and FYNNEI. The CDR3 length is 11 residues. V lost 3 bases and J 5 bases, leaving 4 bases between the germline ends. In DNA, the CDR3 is TGTGCCAGCAGTGAGGCTGAGACCCAGTACTTC. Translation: CASSEAETQYF.

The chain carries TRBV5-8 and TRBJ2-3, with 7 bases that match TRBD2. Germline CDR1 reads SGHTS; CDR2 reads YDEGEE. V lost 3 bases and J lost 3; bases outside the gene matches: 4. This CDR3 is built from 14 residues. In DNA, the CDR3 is TGTGCCAGCAGCTCGGGCGGGAGAACAGATACGCAGTATTTT. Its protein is CASSSGGRTDTQYF.

CDR3 coding DNA: TGCGCCAGCAGCCAAAACCAAGAGACCCAGTACTTC. Protein sequence: CASSQNQETQYF. The V gene is TRBV5-1, the J gene TRBJ2-5; D remains ambiguous. This CDR3 contains 12 residues. Germline loops: CDR1 SGHRS, CDR2 YFSETQ. Trimming took 4 bases from V and 0 from J, leaving 4 bases between them.

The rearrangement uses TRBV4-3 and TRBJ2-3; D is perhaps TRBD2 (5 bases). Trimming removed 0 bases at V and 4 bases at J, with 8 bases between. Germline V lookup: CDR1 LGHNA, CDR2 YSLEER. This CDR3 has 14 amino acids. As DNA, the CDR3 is TGCGCCAGCAGCCAAGATCGAGCGGCAGATACGCAGTATTTT. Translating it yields CASSQDRAADTQYF.

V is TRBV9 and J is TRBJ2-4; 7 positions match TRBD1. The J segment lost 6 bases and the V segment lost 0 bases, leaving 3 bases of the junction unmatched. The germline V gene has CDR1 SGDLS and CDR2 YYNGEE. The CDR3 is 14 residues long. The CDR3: CASSVGNRGNIQYF. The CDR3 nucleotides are TGTGCCAGCAGCGTAGGAAACAGGGGAAACATTCAGTACTTC.

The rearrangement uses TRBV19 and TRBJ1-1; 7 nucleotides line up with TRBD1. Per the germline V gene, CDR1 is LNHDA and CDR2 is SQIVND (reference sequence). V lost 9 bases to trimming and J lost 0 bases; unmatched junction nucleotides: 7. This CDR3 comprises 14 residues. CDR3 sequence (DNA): TGTGCCAGCAGGGGGGAAAGACTGAACACTGAAGCTTTCTTT. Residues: CASRGERLNTEAFF.

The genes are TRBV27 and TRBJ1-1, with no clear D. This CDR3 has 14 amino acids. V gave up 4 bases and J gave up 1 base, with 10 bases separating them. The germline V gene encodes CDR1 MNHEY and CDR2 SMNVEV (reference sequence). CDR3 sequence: CASSSGRRNTEAFF. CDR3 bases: TGTGCCAGCAGTTCCGGCAGGAGGAACACTGAAGCTTTCTTT.